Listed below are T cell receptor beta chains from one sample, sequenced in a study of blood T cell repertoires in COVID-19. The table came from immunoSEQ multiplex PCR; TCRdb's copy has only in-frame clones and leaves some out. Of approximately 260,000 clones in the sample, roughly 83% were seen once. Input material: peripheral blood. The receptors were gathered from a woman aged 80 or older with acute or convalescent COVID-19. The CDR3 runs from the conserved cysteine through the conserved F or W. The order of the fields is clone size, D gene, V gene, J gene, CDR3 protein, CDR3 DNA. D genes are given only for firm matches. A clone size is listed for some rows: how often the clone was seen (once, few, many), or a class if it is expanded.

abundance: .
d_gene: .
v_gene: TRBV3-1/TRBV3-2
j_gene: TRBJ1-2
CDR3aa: CASSPRDAVYGYTF
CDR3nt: TGTGCCAGCAGCCCGCGGGACGCTGTCTATGGCTACACCTTC

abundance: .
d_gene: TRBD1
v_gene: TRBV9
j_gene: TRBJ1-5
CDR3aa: CASSVGTGGSNQPQHF
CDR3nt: TGTGCCAGCAGCGTAGGGACAGGGGGGAGCAATCAGCCCCAGCATTTT

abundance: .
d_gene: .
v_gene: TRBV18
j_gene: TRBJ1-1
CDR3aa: CASSPQEVNTEAFF
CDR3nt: TGTGCCAGCTCACCACAAGAGGTGAACACTGAAGCTTTCTTT

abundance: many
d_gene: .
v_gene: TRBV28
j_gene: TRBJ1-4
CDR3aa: CASSPHLVGTPNEKLFF
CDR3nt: TGTGCCAGCAGTCCCCATCTTGTTGGGACACCGAATGAAAAACTGTTTTTT

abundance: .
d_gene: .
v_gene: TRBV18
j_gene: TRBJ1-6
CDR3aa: CASSPVRGDNSPLHF
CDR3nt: TGTGCCAGCTCACCAGTCAGGGGAGATAATTCACCCCTCCACTTT

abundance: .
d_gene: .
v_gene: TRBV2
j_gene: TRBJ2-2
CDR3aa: CANTDYRGEVTGELFF
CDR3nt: TGTGCCAACACGGACTACCGAGGAGAGGTCACCGGGGAGCTGTTTTTT

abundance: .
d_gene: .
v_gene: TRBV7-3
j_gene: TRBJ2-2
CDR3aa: CASSPSPMNTGELFF
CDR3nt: TGTGCCAGCAGCCCCAGTCCGATGAACACCGGGGAGCTGTTTTTT

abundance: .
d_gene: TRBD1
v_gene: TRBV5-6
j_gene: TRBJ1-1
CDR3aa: CASSFWTGAKGTEAFF
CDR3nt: TGTGCCAGCAGCTTCTGGACAGGGGCGAAGGGCACTGAAGCTTTCTTT

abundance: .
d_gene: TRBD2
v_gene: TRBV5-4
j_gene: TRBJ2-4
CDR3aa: CASSATSGVNIQYF
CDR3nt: TGTGCCAGCAGCGCGACTAGCGGGGTAAACATTCAGTACTTC

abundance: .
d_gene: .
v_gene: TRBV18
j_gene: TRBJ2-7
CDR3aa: CASSPRERDYEQYF
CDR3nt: TGTGCCAGCTCACCACGGGAGAGGGACTACGAGCAGTACTTC

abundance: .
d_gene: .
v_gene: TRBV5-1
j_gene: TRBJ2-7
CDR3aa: CASSSNGQTYEQYF
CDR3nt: TGCGCCAGCAGCTCAAACGGACAGACCTACGAGCAGTACTTC

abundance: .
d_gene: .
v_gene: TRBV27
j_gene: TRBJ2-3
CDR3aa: CASSPRWGLDTQYF
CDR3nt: TGTGCCAGCAGCCCCAGGTGGGGGCTCGATACGCAGTATTTT

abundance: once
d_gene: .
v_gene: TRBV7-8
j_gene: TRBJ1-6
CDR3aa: CASSLGQGSYNSPLHF
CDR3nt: TGTGCCAGCAGCTTAGGTCAGGGTTCCTATAATTCACCCCTCCACTTT

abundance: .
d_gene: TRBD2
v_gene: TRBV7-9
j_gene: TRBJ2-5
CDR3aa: CASSSSGGFKETQYF
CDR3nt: TGTGCCAGCAGCTCTAGCGGGGGGTTTAAAGAGACCCAGTACTTC

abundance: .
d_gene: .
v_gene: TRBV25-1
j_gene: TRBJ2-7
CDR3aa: CASSAQGHSYEQYF
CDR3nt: TGTGCCAGCAGTGCACAGGGACACTCCTACGAGCAGTACTTC

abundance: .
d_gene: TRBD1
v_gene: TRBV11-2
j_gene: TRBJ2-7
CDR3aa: CASSPSRGLYDEQYF
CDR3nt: TGTGCCAGCAGCCCGTCGAGGGGGCTATACGACGAGCAGTACTTC

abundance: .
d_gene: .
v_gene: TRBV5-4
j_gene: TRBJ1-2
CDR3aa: CASSPAPGYGYTF
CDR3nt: TGTGCCAGCAGCCCGGCCCCGGGGTATGGCTACACCTTC

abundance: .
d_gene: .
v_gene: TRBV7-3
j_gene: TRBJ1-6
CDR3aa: CASSLIDSNNSPLHF
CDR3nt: TGTGCCAGCAGCTTAATTGACAGCAATAATTCACCCCTCCACTTT

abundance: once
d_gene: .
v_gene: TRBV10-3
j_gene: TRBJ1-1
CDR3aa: CAISTPPITEAFF
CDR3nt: TGTGCCATCAGTACACCCCCCATTACTGAAGCTTTCTTT

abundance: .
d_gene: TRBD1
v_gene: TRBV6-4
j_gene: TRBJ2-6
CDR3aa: CASSDPRTGGSGANVLTF
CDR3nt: TGTGCCAGCAGTGACCCGAGGACAGGGGGCTCTGGGGCCAACGTCCTGACTTTC

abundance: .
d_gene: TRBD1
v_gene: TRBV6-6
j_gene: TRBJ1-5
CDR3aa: CASNRQGADQPQHF
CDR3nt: TGTGCCAGCAACCGACAGGGGGCGGATCAGCCCCAGCATTTT

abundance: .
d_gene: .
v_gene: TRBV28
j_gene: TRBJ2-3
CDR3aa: CASRPGRRGTDTQYF
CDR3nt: TGTGCCAGCAGACCAGGACGTCGAGGGACAGATACGCAGTATTTT

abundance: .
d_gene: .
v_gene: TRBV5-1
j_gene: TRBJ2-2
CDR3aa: CASRPGTAGAGELFF
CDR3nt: TGCGCCAGCAGACCCGGGACAGCGGGGGCCGGGGAGCTGTTTTTT

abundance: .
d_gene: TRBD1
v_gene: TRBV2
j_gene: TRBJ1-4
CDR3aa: CASSAGTVNEKLFF
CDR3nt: TGTGCCAGCAGTGCTGGGACAGTGAATGAAAAACTGTTTTTT

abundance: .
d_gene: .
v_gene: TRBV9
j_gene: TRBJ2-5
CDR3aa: CASSVVPTGETQYF
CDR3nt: TGTGCCAGCAGCGTAGTTCCCACCGGAGAGACCCAGTACTTC

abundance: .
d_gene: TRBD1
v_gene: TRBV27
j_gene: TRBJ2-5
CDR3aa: CASSYGQEETQYF
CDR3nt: TGTGCCAGCAGTTACGGACAGGAAGAGACCCAGTACTTC

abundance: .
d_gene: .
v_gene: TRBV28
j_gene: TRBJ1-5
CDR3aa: CASSLYTGGSNQPQHF
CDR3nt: TGTGCCAGCAGTTTATATACAGGAGGGAGCAATCAGCCCCAGCATTTT

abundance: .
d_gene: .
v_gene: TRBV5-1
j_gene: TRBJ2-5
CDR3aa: CASSLVGQSQETQYF
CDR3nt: TGCGCCAGCAGCTTGGTCGGACAGTCCCAAGAGACCCAGTACTTC

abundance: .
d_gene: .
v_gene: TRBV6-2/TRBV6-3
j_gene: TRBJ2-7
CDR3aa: CASSFLRLAINSYEQYF
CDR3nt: TGTGCCAGCAGTTTTCTCAGACTGGCTATTAACTCCTACGAGCAGTACTTC

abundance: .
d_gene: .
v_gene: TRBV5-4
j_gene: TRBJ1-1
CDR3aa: CASSREPGVSNTEAFF
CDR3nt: TGTGCCAGCAGCCGGGAGCCGGGAGTATCGAACACTGAAGCTTTCTTT

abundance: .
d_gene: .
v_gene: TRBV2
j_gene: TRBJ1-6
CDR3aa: CASSEGRGGDSPLHF
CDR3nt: TGTGCCAGCAGTGAAGGGCGGGGAGGGGATTCACCCCTCCACTTT

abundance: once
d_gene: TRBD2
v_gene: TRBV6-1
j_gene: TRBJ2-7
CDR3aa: CASSGLGGRGSSYEQYF
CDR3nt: TGTGCCAGCAGTGGCTTGGGAGGGCGGGGGTCGTCCTACGAGCAGTACTTC

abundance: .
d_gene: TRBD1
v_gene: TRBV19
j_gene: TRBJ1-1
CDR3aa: CASSRLGQDISEAFF
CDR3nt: TGTGCCAGTAGTAGGCTGGGACAGGATATCTCTGAAGCTTTCTTT

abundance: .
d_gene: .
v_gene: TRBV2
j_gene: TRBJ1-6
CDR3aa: CASTYKGGSSPLHF
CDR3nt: TGTGCCAGCACTTACAAAGGAGGGAGTTCACCCCTCCACTTT

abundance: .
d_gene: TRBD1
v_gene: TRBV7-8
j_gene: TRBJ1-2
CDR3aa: CASSVDRDYGYTF
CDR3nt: TGTGCCAGCAGCGTTGACAGGGACTATGGCTACACCTTC

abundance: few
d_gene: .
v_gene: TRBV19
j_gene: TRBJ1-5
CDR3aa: CASSGGTLSNQPQHF
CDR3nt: TGTGCCAGTAGTGGGGGCACATTAAGCAATCAGCCCCAGCATTTT

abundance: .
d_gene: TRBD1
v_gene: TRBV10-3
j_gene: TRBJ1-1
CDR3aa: CAISKGANTEAFF
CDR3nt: TGTGCCATCAGTAAGGGGGCCAACACTGAAGCTTTCTTT

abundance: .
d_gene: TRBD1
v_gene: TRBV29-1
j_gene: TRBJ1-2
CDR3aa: CSVEEGQGVVYGYTF
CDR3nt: TGCAGCGTTGAAGAGGGACAGGGGGTAGTCTATGGCTACACCTTC

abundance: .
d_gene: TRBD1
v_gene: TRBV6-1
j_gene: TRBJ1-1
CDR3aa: CASSEEGQGYPMNTEAFF
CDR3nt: TGTGCCAGCAGTGAAGAAGGACAGGGCTATCCCATGAACACTGAAGCTTTCTTT

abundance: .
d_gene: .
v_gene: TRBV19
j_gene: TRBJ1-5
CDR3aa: CASSIGREGQPQHF
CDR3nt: TGTGCCAGTAGTATAGGGCGGGAGGGTCAGCCCCAGCATTTT

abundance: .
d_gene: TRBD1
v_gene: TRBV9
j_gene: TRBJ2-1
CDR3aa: CASSVKGQDNEQFF
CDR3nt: TGTGCCAGCAGCGTAAAGGGACAGGACAATGAGCAGTTCTTC

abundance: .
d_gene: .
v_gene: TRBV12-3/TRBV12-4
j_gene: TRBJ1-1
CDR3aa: CASSPPLGPTWDF
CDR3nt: TGTGCCAGCAGTCCGCCTTTGGGGCCGACATGGGATTTT

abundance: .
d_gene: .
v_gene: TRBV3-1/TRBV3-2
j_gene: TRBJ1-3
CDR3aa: CASSRRDSGNTIYF
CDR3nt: TGTGCCAGCAGCCGCCGGGACTCTGGAAACACCATATATTTT

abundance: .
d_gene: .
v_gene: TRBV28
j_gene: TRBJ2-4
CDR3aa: CASSLAGGAKNIQYF
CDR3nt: TGTGCCAGCAGTTTGGCGGGTGGGGCCAAAAACATTCAGTACTTC

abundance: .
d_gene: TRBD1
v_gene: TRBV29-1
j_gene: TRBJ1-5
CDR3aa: CSAGTGWNQPQHF
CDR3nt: TGCAGCGCCGGGACAGGGTGGAATCAGCCCCAGCATTTT

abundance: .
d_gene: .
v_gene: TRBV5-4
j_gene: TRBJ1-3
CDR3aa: CASSQGQHSGNTIYF
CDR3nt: TGTGCCAGCAGCCAAGGACAGCACTCTGGAAACACCATATATTTT

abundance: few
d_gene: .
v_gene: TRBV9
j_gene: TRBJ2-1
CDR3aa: CASSVGQGTVNEQFF
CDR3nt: TGTGCCAGCAGCGTAGGTCAGGGGACCGTGAATGAGCAGTTCTTC

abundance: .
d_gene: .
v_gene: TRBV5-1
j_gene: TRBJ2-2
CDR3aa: CASSVLPDTPGELFF
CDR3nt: TGCGCCAGCAGCGTACTGCCTGATACCCCGGGGGAGCTGTTTTTT

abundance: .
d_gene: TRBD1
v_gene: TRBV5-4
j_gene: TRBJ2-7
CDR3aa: CASSSGTGDYEQYF
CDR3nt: TGTGCCAGCAGTTCCGGGACAGGGGACTACGAGCAGTACTTC

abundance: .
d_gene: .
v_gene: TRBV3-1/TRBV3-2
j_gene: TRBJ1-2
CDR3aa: CASSQGRGGALGYTF
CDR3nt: TGTGCCAGCAGCCAAGGGAGAGGAGGGGCCCTCGGCTACACCTTC

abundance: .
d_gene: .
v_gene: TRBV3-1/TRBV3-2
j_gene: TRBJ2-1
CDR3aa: CASSQTRQGINNEQFF
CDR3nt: TGTGCCAGCAGCCAGACTAGACAGGGAATTAACAATGAGCAGTTCTTC